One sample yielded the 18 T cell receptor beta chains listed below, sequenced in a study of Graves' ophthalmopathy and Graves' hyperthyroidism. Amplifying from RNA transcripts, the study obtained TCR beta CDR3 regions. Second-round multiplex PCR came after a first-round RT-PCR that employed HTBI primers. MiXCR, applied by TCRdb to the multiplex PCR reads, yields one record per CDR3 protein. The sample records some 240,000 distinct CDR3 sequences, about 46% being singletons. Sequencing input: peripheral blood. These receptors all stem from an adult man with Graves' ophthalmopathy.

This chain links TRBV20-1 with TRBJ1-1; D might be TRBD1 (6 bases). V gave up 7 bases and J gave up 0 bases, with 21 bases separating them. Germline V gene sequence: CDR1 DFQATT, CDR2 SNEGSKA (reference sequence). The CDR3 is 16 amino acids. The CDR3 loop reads CSVREGTGILNTEAFF. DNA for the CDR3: TGCAGTGTACGAGAGGGAACAGGGATATTGAACACTGAAGCTTTCTTT.

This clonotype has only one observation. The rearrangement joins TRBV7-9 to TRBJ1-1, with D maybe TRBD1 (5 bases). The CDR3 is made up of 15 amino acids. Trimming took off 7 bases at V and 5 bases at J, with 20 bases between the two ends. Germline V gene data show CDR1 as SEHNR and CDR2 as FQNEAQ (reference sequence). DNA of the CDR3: TGTGCCAGCATAAATTATGGCAGGGAGAGAACTGAAGCTTTCTTT. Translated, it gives CASINYGRERTEAFF.

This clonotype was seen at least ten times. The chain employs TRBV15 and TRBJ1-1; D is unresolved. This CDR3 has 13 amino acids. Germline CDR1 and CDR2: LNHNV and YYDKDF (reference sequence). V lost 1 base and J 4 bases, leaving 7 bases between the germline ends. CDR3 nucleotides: TGTGCCACCAGCAGAGTTGGTAGCACTGAAGCTTTCTTT. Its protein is CATSRVGSTEAFF.

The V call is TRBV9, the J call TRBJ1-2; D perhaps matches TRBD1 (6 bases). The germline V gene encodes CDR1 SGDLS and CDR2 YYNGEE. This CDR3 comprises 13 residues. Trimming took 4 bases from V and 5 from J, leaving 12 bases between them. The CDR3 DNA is TGTGCCAGCAGCTCAGGGGTAGGTTATGGCTACACCTTC. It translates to CASSSGVGYGYTF.

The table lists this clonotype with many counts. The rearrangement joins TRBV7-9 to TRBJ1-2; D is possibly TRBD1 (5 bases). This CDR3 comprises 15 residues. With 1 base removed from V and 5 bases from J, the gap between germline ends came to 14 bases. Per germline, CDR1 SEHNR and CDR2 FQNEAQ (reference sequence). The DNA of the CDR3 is TGTGCCAGCAGCTTAGGGGGACGGCCCGTGTATGGCTACACCTTC. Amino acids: CASSLGGRPVYGYTF.

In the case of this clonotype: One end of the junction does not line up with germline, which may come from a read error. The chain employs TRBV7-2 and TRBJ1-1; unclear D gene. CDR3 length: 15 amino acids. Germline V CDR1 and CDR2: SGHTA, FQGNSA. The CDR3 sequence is CASSQDPGSVTEAFF. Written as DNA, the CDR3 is TGCGCCAGCAGCCAAGACCCGGGGTCGGTCACTGAAGCTTTCTTT. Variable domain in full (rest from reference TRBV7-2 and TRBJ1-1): GAGVSQSPSNKVTEKGKDVELRCDPISGHTALYWYRQSLGQGLEFLIYFQGNSAPDKSGLPSDRFSAERTGGSVSTLTIQRTQQEDSAVYLCASSQDPGSVTEAFFGQGTRLTVV.

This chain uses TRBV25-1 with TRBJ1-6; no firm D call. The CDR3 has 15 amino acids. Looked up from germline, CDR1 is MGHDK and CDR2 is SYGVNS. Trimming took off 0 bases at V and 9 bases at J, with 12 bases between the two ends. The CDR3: CASSEYKGKGSPLHF. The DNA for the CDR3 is TGTGCCAGCAGTGAATATAAGGGAAAGGGTTCACCCCTCCACTTT.

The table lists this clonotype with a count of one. The CDR3 is CASSLAPAATNEKLFF. DNA for the CDR3: TGTGCCAGCAGCTTAGCCCCAGCCGCGACTAATGAAAAACTGTTTTTT. The rearrangement uses TRBV7-6 and TRBJ1-4; no firm D call. V lost 0 bases and J 2 bases, leaving 10 bases between the germline ends. The length of the CDR3 is 16 residues. Looked up from germline, CDR1 is SGHVS and CDR2 is FNYEAQ.

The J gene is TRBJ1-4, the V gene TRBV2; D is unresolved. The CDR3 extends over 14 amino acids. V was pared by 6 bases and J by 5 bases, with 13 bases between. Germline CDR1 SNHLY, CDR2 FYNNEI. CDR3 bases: TGTGCCAGCAGCTTCGCGACTGGGAATGAAAAACTGTTTTTT. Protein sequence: CASSFATGNEKLFF.

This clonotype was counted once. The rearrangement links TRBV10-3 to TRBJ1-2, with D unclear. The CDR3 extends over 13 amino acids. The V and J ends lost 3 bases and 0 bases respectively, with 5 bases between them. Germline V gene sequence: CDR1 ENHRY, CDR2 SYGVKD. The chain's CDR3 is CAISEAANYGYTF. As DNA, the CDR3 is TGTGCCATCAGTGAAGCAGCTAACTATGGCTACACCTTC.

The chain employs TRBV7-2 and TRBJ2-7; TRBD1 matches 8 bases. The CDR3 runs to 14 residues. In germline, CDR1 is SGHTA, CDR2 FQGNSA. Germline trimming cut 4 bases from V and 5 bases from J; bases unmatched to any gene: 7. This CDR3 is CASSSVAGGHEQYF. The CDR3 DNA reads TGTGCCAGCAGCTCGGTCGCAGGGGGCCACGAGCAGTACTTC. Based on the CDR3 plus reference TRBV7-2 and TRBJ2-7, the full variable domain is GAGVSQSPSNKVTEKGKDVELRCDPISGHTALYWYRQSLGQGLEFLIYFQGNSAPDKSGLPSDRFSAERTGGSVSTLTIQRTQQEDSAVYLCASSSVAGGHEQYFGPGTRLTVT.

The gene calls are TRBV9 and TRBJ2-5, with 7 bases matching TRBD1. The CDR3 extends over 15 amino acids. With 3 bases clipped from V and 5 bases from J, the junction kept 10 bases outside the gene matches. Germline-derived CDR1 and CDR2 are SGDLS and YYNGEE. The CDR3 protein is CASSGSGGRRETQYF. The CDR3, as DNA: TGTGCCAGCAGCGGGTCAGGGGGTCGGCGGGAGACCCAGTACTTC.

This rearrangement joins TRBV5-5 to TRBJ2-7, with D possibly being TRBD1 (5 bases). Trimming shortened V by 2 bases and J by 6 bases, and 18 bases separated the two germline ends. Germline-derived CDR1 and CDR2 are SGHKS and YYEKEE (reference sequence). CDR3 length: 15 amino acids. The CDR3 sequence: CASSLSGQGLAEQYF. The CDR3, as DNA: TGTGCCAGCAGCTTAAGTGGCCAGGGCCTGGCCGAGCAGTACTTC.

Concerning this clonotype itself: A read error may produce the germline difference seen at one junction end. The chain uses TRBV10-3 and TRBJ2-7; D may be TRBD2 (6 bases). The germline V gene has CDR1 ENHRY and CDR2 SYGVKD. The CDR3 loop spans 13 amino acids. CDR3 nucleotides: TGTGCCAGCAGTACCCGGACTACCTACGAGCAGTACTTC. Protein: CASSTRTTYEQYF.

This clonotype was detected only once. CDR3 loop: CSASLQVGNQPQHF. The CDR3 nucleotides are TGCAGTGCTAGTTTACAGGTGGGCAATCAGCCCCAGCATTTT. The V gene is TRBV20-1, the J gene TRBJ1-5, with a weak D call TRBD1 (5 bases). Trimming stripped 3 bases from V and 2 bases from J, with 11 bases between. CDR3 length: 14 amino acids. Per germline, CDR1 DFQATT and CDR2 SNEGSKA (reference sequence).

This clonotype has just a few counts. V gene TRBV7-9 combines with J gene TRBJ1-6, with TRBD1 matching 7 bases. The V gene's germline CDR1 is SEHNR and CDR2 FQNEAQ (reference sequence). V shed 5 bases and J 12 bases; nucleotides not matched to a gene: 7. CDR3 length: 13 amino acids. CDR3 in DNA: TGTGCCAGCAGCCGGGACAGAGATCGACCCCTCCACTTT. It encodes CASSRDRDRPLHF.

CDR3 in amino acids: CSARNPRQETQYF. In DNA, the CDR3 is TGCAGTGCCAGAAACCCGCGTCAAGAGACCCAGTACTTC. The J gene is TRBJ2-5, the V gene TRBV20-1; D uncertain. Germline CDR1 DFQATT, CDR2 SNEGSKA (reference sequence). Between the trimmed V and J ends, which lost 6 bases and 2 bases, there was a span of 13 bases. The CDR3 is made up of 13 amino acids.

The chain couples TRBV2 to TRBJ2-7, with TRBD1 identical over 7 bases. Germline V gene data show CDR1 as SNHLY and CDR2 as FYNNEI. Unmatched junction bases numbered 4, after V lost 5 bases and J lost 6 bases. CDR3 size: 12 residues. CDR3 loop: CASSLQGSEQYF. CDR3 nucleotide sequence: TGTGCCAGCAGTTTACAGGGGAGCGAGCAGTACTTC.